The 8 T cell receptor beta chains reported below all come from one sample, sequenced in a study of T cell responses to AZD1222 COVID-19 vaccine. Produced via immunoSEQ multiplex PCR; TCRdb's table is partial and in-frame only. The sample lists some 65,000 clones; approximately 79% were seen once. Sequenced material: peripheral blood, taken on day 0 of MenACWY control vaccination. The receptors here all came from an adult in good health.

The CDR3 is CASSLSGGGAGYGYTF. The CDR3 DNA is TGTGCCAGCAGCTTAAGTGGAGGGGGCGCTGGCTATGGCTACACCTTC. The V and J genes are TRBV7-8 and TRBJ1-2; the match to TRBD1 covers 7 bases. There are 16 residues in the CDR3. Germline V lookup: CDR1 SGHVS, CDR2 FQNEAQ. Trimming cost V 2 bases and J 4 bases; bases outside gene matches: 10.

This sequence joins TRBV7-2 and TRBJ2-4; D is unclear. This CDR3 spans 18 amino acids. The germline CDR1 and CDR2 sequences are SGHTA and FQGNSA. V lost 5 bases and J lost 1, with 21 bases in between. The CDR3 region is CASSPPPEKSPAKNIQYF. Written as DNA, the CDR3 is TGTGCCAGCAGCCCACCCCCCGAAAAGTCCCCGGCCAAAAACATTCAGTACTTC.

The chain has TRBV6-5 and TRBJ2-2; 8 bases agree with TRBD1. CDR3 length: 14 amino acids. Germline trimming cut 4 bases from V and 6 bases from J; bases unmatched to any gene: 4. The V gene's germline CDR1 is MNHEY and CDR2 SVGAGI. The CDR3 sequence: CASSWQGAAGELFF. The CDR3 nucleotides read TGTGCCAGCAGTTGGCAGGGGGCGGCCGGGGAGCTGTTTTTT.

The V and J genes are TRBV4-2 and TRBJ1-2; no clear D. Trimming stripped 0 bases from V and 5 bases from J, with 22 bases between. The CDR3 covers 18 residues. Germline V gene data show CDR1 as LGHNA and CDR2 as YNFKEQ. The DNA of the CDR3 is TGTGCCAGCAGCCAAGAATATGAGGCGGCCGGAAACCTTTATGGCTACACCTTC. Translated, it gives CASSQEYEAAGNLYGYTF.

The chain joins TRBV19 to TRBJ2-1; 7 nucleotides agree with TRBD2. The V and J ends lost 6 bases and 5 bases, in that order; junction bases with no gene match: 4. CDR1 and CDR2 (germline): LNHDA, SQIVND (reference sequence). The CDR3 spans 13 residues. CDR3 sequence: CASSPGLNNEQFF. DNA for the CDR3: TGTGCCAGTAGCCCGGGACTAAACAATGAGCAGTTCTTC.

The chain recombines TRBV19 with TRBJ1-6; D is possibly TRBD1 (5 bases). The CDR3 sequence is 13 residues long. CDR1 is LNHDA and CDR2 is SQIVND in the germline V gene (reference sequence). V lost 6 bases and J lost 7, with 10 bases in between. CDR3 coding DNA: TGTGCCAGTAGCCTCGGGGGGAATTCACCCCTCCACTTT. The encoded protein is CASSLGGNSPLHF.

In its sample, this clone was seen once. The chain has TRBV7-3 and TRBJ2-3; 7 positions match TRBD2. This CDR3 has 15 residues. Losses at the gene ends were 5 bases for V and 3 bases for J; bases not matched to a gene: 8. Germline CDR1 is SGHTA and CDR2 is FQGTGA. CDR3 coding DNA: TGTGCCAGCAGCCTTACGGGCGGGAGAACAGATACGCAGTATTTT. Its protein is CASSLTGGRTDTQYF.

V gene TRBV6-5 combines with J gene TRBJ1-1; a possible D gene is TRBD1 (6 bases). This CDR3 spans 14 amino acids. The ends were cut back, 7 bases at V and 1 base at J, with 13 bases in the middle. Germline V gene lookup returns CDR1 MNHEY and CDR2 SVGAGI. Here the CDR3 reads CASNSGDTNTEAFF. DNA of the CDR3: TGTGCCAGCAACTCCGGGGACACGAACACTGAAGCTTTCTTT.